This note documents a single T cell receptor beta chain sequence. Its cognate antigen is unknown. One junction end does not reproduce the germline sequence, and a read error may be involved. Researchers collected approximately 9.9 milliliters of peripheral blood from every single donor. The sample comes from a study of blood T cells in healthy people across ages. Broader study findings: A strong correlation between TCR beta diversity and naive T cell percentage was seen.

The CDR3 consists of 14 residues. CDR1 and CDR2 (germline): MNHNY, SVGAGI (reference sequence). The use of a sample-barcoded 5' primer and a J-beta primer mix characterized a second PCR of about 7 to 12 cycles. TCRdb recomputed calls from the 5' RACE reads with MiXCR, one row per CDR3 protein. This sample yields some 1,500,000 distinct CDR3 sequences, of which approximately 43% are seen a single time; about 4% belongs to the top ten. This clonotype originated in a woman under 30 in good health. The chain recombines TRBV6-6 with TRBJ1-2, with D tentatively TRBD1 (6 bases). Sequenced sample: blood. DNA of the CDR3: TGTGCCTGCAGGGGCGAGGGTTTCTCTTCCGGCTACACCTTC. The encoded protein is CACRGEGFSSGYTF.